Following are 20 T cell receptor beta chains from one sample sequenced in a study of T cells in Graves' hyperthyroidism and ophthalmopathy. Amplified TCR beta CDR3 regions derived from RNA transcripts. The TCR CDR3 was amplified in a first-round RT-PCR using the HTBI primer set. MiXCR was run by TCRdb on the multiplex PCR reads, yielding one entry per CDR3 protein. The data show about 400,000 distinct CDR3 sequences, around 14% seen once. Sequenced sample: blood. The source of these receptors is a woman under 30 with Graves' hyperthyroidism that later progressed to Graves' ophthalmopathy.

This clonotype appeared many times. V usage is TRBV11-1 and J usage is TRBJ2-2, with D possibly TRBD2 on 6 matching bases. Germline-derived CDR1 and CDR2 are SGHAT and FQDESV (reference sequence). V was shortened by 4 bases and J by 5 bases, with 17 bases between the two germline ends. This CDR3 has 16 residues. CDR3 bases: TGTGCCAGCAGCTCTCCGGGACTGGGTACGACCGGGGAGCTGTTTTTT. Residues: CASSSPGLGTTGELFF.

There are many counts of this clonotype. The chain's CDR3 is CSAIGPNNQPQHF. The CDR3 nucleotides read TGCAGTGCTATTGGACCCAACAATCAGCCCCAGCATTTT. The chain carries TRBV20-1 and TRBJ1-5; D not resolved. This CDR3 spans 13 amino acids. The germline V gene encodes CDR1 DFQATT and CDR2 SNEGSKA (reference sequence). The V end lost 4 bases, the J end lost 3 bases, and 10 bases lay between the germline ends.

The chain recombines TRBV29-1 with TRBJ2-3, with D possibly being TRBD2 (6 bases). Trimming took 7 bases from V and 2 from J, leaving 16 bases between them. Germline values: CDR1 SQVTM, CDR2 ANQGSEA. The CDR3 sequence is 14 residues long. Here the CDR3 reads CSAAGTALTDTQYF. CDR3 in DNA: TGCAGCGCCGCCGGGACTGCCCTCACAGATACGCAGTATTTT.

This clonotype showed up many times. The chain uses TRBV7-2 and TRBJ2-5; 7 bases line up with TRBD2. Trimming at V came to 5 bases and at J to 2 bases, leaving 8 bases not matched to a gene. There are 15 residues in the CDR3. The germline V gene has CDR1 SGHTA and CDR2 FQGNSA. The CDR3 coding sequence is TGTGCCAGCAGCCCCACCGGACTAGTTCAAGAGACCCAGTACTTC. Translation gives CASSPTGLVQETQYF.

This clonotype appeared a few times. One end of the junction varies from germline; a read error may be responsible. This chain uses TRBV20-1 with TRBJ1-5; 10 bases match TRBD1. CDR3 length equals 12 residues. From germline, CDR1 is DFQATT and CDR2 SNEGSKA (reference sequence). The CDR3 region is CSARDRGQAQHF. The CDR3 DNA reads TGCAGTGCAAGGGACAGGGGTCAGGCCCAGCATTTT.

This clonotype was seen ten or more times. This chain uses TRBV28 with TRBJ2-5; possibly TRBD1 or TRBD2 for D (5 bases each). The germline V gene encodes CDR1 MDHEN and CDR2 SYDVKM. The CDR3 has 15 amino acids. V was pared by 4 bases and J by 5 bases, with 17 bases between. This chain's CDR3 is CASSSPGRNRETQYF. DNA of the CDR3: TGTGCCAGCAGTTCCCCGGGACGGAATAGGGAGACCCAGTACTTC.

CDR3 nucleotides: TGTGCCAGCAGCCGACAGGGCAGGGGAACTGAAGCTTTCTTT. Translation: CASSRQGRGTEAFF. The chain recombines TRBV11-2 with TRBJ1-1, with 7 bases aligning to TRBD1. V dropped 5 bases and J dropped 5; count of bases not matched to a gene: 8. Germline V gives CDR1 SGHAT, CDR2 FQNNGV. The CDR3 extends over 14 amino acids.

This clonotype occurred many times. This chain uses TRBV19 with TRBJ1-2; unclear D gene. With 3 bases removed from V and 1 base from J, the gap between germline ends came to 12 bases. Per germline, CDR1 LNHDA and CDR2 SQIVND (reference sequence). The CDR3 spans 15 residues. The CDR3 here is CASSITTANNYGYTF. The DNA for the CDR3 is TGTGCCAGTAGTATCACAACAGCAAATAACTATGGCTACACCTTC.

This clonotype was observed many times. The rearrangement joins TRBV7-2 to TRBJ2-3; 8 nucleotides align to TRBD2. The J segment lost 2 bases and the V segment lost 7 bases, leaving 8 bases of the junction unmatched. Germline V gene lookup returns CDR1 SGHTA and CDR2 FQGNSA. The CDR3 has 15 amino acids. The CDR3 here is CASNLGGGITDTQYF. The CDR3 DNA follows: TGTGCCAGCAACCTTGGCGGGGGGATCACAGATACGCAGTATTTT.

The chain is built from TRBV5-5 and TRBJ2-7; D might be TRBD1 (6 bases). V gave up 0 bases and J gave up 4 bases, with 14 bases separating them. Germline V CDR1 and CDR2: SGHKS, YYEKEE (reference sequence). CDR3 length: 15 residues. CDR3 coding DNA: TGTGCCAGCAGCTTGGAGGACAGCATGGCTTACGAGCAGTACTTC. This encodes CASSLEDSMAYEQYF.

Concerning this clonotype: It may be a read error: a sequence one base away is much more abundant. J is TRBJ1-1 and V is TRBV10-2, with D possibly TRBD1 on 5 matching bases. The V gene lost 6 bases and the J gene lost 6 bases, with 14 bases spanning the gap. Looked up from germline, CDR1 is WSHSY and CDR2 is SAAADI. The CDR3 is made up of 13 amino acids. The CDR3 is CASREIGDPEAFF. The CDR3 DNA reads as TGCGCCAGCAGGGAAATAGGGGACCCTGAAGCTTTCTTT.

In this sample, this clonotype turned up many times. The CDR3 protein is CSGGEGPFNEQFF. The CDR3 DNA follows: TGCAGCGGGGGAGAGGGGCCATTCAATGAGCAGTTCTTC. The chain joins TRBV29-1 to TRBJ2-1; D may match TRBD1 or TRBD2 (5 bases each). Deletions cut 7 bases from V and 6 bases from J, with 16 bases between. CDR3 length: 13 amino acids. Germline V gene sequence: CDR1 SQVTM, CDR2 ANQGSEA.

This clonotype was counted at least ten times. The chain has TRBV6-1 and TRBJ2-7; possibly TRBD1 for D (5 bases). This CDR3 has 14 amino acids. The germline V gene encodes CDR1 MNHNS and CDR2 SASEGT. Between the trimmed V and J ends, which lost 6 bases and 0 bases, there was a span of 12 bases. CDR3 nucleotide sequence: TGTGCCAGCAGGCGACAGCTCTCCTCCTACGAGCAGTACTTC. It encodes CASRRQLSSYEQYF.

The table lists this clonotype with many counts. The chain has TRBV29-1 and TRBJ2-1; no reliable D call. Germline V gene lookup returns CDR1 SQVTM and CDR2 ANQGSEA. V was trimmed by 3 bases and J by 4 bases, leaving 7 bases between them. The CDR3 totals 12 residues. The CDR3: CSVEEHYNEQFF. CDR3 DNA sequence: TGCAGCGTTGAGGAACATTACAATGAGCAGTTCTTC.

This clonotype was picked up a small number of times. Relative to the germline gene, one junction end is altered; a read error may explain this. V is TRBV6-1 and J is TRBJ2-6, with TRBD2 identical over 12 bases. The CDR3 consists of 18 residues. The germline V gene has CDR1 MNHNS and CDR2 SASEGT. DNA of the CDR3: TGTGCCAGCACTAACGGACTAGCGGGGCGCTCTGGTGCCAACGTCCTGACTTTC. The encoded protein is CASTNGLAGRSGANVLTF.

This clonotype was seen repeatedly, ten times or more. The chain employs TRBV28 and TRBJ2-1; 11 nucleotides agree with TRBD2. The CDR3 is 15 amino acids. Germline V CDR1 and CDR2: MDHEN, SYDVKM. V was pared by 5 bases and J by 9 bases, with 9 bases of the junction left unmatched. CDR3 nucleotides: TGTGCCAGCAGTCCCACTAGCGGGAGTTATGGTGAGCAGTTCTTC. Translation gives CASSPTSGSYGEQFF.

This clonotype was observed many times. The CDR3 DNA is TGCGCCAGCAGCCAACCTCAGCGGTCCTCCTACGAGCAGTACTTC. It translates to CASSQPQRSSYEQYF. This chain connects TRBV4-1 to TRBJ2-7; D is possibly TRBD2 (5 bases). The CDR3 is 15 amino acids. Deletions cut 2 bases from V and 0 bases from J, with 11 bases between. Germline assignment: CDR1 MGHRA and CDR2 YSYEKL.

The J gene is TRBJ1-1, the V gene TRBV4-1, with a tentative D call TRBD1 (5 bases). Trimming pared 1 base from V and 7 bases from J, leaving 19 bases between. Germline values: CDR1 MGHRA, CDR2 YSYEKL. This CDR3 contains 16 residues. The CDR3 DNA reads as TGCGCCAGCAGCCAAGGGGTAGGATTGGGGCCTGGTGAAGCTTTCTTT. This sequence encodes CASSQGVGLGPGEAFF.

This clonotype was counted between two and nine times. The CDR3 region is CASSLSAVKLGGELFF. The DNA for the CDR3 is TGTGCCAGCAGCTTGTCAGCGGTCAAGTTAGGGGGGGAGCTGTTTTTT. The chain uses TRBV5-6 and TRBJ2-2, with D perhaps TRBD2 (5 bases). Germline values: CDR1 SGHDT, CDR2 YYEEEE. The CDR3 consists of 16 residues. V lost 1 base and J lost 8, with 18 bases in between.

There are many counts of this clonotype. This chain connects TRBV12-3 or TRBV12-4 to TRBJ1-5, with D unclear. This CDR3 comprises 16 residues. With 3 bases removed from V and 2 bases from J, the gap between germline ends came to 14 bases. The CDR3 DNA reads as TGTGCCAGCAGTTTCTCCGGGGTCCGCGGCAATCAGCCCCAGCATTTT. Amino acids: CASSFSGVRGNQPQHF.